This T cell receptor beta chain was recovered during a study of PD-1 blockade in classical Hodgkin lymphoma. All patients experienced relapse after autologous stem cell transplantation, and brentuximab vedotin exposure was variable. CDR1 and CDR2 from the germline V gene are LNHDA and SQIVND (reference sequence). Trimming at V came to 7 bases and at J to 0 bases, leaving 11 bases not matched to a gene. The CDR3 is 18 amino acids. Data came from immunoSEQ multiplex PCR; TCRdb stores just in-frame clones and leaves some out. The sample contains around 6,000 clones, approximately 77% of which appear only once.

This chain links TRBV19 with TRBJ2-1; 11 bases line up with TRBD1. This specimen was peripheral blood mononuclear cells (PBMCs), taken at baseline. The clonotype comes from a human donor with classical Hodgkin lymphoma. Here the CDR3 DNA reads TGTGCCAGTACCATGGACAGGGGGCTGGGGTACTCCTACAATGAGCAGTTCTTC. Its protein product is CASTMDRGLGYSYNEQFF.